This entry lists 20 T cell receptor beta chains sequenced from one sample in a study of radiation and T cells in renal cell carcinoma. Time point noted: blood 2 weeks post-SBRT. Treatment reported: 15 Gy SBRT to primary tumor, nephrectomy 4 weeks later. TCRdb's copy holds only in-frame clones and misses some; the assay was immunoSEQ multiplex PCR. Counted here are just under 80,000 clones, roughly 85% occurring once; the ten biggest clones make up about 23%. Sequences were derived from blood, sampled from a patient whose treatment included radiotherapy and nephrectomy. Every receptor here comes from a woman aged 45-59 years with renal cell carcinoma.

The V gene is TRBV7-2, the J gene TRBJ1-4, with D tentatively TRBD1 (6 bases). V was clipped by 6 bases and J by 11 bases, with 13 bases between them. Germline CDR1 and CDR2: SGHTA and FQGNSA. This CDR3 has 12 amino acids. The CDR3 sequence: CASRVTQGKLFF. The DNA of the CDR3 is TGTGCCAGCAGGGTAACGCAGGGGAAACTGTTTTTT.

This chain uses TRBV28 with TRBJ1-2; a possible D gene is TRBD1 (5 bases). The CDR3 is made up of 14 amino acids. V shed 6 bases and J shed 5 bases, with 16 bases lying between them. The germline CDR1 and CDR2 sequences are MDHEN and SYDVKM. In DNA form, the CDR3 reads TGTGCCAGCAGGGGTCCGGGGACGATTTATGGCTACACCTTC. It yields the protein CASRGPGTIYGYTF.

This clone was counted between two and nine times. This chain uses TRBV4-3 with TRBJ2-1; 8 bases match TRBD2. Germline V CDR1 and CDR2: LGHNA, YSLEER. V dropped 4 bases and J dropped 5; count of bases not matched to a gene: 10. The CDR3 consists of 16 residues. CDR3 sequence reads: CASSRRKRGPNNEQFF. DNA of the CDR3: TGCGCCAGCAGCCGCCGAAAGCGGGGGCCTAACAATGAGCAGTTCTTC.

The chain uses TRBV6-1 and TRBJ2-1, with TRBD1 as a possible D gene (5 bases). V was trimmed by 2 bases and J by 5 bases, leaving 10 bases between them. Per germline, CDR1 MNHNS and CDR2 SASEGT. This CDR3 spans 14 amino acids. The CDR3 DNA is TGTGCCAGCAGTGAATGGGGCCAAGACAATGAGCAGTTCTTC. As protein: CASSEWGQDNEQFF.

This clone was counted only a few times. The CDR3 DNA reads as TGTGCCAGTAGTATAGACCAAGGGGAGAATGGCTACACCTTC. It codes for CASSIDQGENGYTF. The J gene is TRBJ1-2, the V gene TRBV19, with a possible D match to TRBD1 (5 bases). The CDR3 runs to 14 residues. V lost 0 bases and J 6 bases, leaving 11 bases between the germline ends. CDR1 and CDR2 (germline): LNHDA, SQIVND (reference sequence).

The CDR3 coding sequence is TGTGCCAGCAGTTTATGGACAGGGTCGGCCTACAATGAGCAGTTCTTC. It yields the protein CASSLWTGSAYNEQFF. The chain couples TRBV27 to TRBJ2-1; 8 bases line up with TRBD1. The junction had 4 bases not matched to a gene; V was cut back by 1 base and J by 2 bases. Per the germline V gene, CDR1 is MNHEY and CDR2 is SMNVEV (reference sequence). The length of the CDR3 is 16 residues.

The chain couples TRBV21-1 to TRBJ1-5. TRBV21-1 is marked as a pseudogene. CDR3 size: 12 residues. The CDR3 region is CASSALNQPQHF. CDR3 DNA: TGTGCCAGCAGCGCCCTCAATCAGCCCCAGCATTTT.

V is TRBV9 and J is TRBJ2-1, with 15 bases that match TRBD2. Losses at the gene ends were 2 bases for V and 5 bases for J; bases not matched to a gene: 2. The CDR3 is made up of 16 amino acids. Germline CDR1 SGDLS, CDR2 YYNGEE. In DNA form, the CDR3 reads TGTGCCAGCAGCGTGGGGACTAGCGGGAGGAACAATGAGCAGTTCTTC. Translation: CASSVGTSGRNNEQFF. Together with reference TRBV9 and TRBJ2-1, the CDR3 gives the full variable domain: DSGVTQTPKHLITATGQRVTLRCSPRSGDLSVYWYQQSLDQGLQFLIQYYNGEERAKGNILERFSAQQFPDLHSELNLSSLELGDSALYFCASSVGTSGRNNEQFFGPGTRLTVL.

The CDR3 sequence is CASSPESHEQYF. The DNA of the CDR3 is TGTGCCAGCTCACCCGAATCCCACGAGCAGTACTTC. The chain links TRBV18 to TRBJ2-7; D remains ambiguous. Deletions cut 3 bases from V and 5 bases from J, with 8 bases between. CDR3 length: 12 residues. The germline CDR1 and CDR2 sequences are KGHSH and LQKENI.

This sequence joins TRBV14 and TRBJ1-1, with D perhaps matching TRBD1 (6 bases). The germline CDR1 and CDR2 sequences are SGHDN and FVKESK. The CDR3 has 12 amino acids. V was trimmed by 2 bases and J by 10 bases, leaving 11 bases between them. The CDR3 loop is CASSQNRVGAFF. The DNA of the CDR3 is TGTGCCAGCAGCCAAAACAGGGTTGGAGCTTTCTTT.

V usage is TRBV7-9 and J usage is TRBJ2-7, with 7 bases matching TRBD1. The length of the CDR3 is 16 residues. In germline, CDR1 is SEHNR, CDR2 FQNEAQ (reference sequence). V lost 5 bases, J lost 2 bases, and 12 bases stayed unmatched. CDR3 region: CASSLKTGLTPYEQYF. The CDR3 region has the DNA TGTGCCAGCAGCCTAAAGACAGGGCTTACTCCCTACGAGCAGTACTTC.

Only one count was recorded for this clone. V gene TRBV5-6 combines with J gene TRBJ1-2; maybe TRBD1 (5 bases). This CDR3 region has 13 residues. The V gene's germline CDR1 is SGHDT and CDR2 YYEEEE. The V and J ends lost 2 bases and 2 bases respectively, with 7 bases between them. CDR3 protein: CASSLQENYGYTF. CDR3 in DNA: TGTGCCAGCAGCTTACAGGAGAACTATGGCTACACCTTC.

This rearrangement joins TRBV5-1 to TRBJ1-1; D uncertain. The CDR3 is 15 amino acids. CDR1 and CDR2 (germline): SGHRS, YFSETQ. V was shortened by 2 bases and J by 1 base, with 12 bases between the two germline ends. The CDR3: CASSLLGRENTEAFF. For the CDR3, the DNA is TGCGCCAGCAGCTTATTAGGACGGGAGAACACTGAAGCTTTCTTT.

This clone was picked up one time. The CDR3 reads CASSQGHNEQFF. The DNA for the CDR3 is TGCGCCAGCAGCCAAGGACACAATGAGCAGTTCTTC. V is TRBV4-3 and J is TRBJ2-1; D not resolved. The germline gives CDR1 LGHNA, CDR2 YSLEER. The V gene lost 1 base and the J gene lost 5 bases, with 3 bases spanning the gap. CDR3 length equals 12 residues.

This chain uses TRBV7-2 with TRBJ2-3; 8 positions agree with TRBD2. V gave up 1 base and J gave up 4 bases; unmatched junction bases: 10. The germline gives CDR1 SGHTA, CDR2 FQGNSA. This CDR3 spans 17 amino acids. The CDR3 loop is CASSLVAGGGQADTQYF. CDR3 bases: TGTGCCAGCAGCTTAGTAGCTGGCGGGGGGCAGGCAGATACGCAGTATTTT.

The J gene is TRBJ1-4, the V gene TRBV5-1; D unresolved. Germline loops: CDR1 SGHRS, CDR2 YFSETQ. This CDR3 is 15 amino acids long. V was clipped by 0 bases and J by 8 bases, with 14 bases between them. In nucleotides, the CDR3 is TGCGCCAGCAGCTTGGGACGTACCCTTGGGGAAAAACTGTTTTTT. This encodes CASSLGRTLGEKLFF.

This clone was picked up one time. V gene TRBV2 combines with J gene TRBJ1-5; D not certain. Trimming left V 2 bases short and J 6 bases short, with 5 bases between. The CDR3 totals 12 residues. Germline-derived CDR1 and CDR2 are SNHLY and FYNNEI. The CDR3 sequence: CASSETLQPQHF. The CDR3 DNA is TGTGCCAGCAGTGAAACCCTTCAGCCCCAGCATTTT.

This chain connects TRBV9 to TRBJ1-1; D is perhaps TRBD1 (6 bases). The germline CDR1 and CDR2 sequences are SGDLS and YYNGEE. This CDR3 is built from 15 residues. V was shortened by 5 bases and J by 1 base, with 15 bases between the two germline ends. The chain's CDR3 is CASSVEDRPNTEAFF. The CDR3 DNA sequence: TGTGCCAGCAGTGTGGAAGACAGGCCGAACACTGAAGCTTTCTTT.

The gene calls are TRBV7-2 and TRBJ2-5; 7 bases line up with TRBD1. CDR3 size: 14 residues. V dropped 4 bases and J dropped 5; count of bases not matched to a gene: 7. Germline values: CDR1 SGHTA, CDR2 FQGNSA. In nucleotides, the CDR3 is TGTGCCAGCAGCTCCGTACAGGGGTGGGAGACCCAGTACTTC. Its protein is CASSSVQGWETQYF.

The rearrangement joins TRBV28 to TRBJ2-7, with D possibly matching TRBD2 (6 bases). The CDR3 covers 15 residues. In germline, CDR1 is MDHEN, CDR2 SYDVKM. The ends were cut back, 7 bases at V and 4 bases at J, with 20 bases in the middle. The CDR3 nucleotides read TGTGCCAGCACTCAAAACCCCGGGACTTTTTACGAGCAGTACTTC. The encoded protein is CASTQNPGTFYEQYF.